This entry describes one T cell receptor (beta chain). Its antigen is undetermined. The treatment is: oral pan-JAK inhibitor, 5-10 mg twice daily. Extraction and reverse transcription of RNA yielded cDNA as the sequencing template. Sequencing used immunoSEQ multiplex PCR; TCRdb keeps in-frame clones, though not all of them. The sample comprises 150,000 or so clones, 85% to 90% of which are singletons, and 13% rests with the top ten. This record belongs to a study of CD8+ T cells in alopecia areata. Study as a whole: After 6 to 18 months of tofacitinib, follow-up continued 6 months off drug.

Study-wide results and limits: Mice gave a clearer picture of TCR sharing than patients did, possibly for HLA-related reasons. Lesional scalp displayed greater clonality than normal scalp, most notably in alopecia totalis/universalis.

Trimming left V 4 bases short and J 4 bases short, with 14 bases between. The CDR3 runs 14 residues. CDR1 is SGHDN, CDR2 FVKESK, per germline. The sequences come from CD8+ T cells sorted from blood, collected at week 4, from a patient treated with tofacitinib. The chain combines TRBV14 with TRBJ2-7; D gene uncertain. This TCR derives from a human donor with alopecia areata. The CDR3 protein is CASSPGPSPYEQYF. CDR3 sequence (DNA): TGTGCCAGCAGCCCCGGACCATCCCCATACGAGCAGTACTTC.